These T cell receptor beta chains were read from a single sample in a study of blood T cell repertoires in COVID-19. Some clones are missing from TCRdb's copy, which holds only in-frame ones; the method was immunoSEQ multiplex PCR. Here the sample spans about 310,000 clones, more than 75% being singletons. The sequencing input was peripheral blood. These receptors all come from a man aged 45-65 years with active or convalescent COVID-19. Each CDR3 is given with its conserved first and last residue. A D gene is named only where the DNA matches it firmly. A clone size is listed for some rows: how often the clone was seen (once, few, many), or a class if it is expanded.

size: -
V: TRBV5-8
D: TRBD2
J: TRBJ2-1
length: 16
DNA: TGTGCCAGCAGCTTACCGGGACTAGCGGGCAAAAATGAGCAGTTCTTC
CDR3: CASSLPGLAGKNEQFF

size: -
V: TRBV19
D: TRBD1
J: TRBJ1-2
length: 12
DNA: TGTGCCAGTAGAACAGGGGGTCGTGGCTACACCTTC
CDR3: CASRTGGRGYTF

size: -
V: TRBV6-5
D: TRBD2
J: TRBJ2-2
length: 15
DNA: TGTGCCAGCAGTTCCCGGGGGGGCCGGACCGGGGAGCTGTTTTTT
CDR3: CASSSRGGRTGELFF

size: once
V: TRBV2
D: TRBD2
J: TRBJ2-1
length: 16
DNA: TGTGCCAGCAGAACGACTAGCGGGAGGGGGGGCAATGAGCAGTTCTTC
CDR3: CASRTTSGRGGNEQFF

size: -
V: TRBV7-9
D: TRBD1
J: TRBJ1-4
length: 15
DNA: TGTGCCAGCAGCCAAGGCGGGGACAGAGGTGAAAAACTGTTTTTT
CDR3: CASSQGGDRGEKLFF

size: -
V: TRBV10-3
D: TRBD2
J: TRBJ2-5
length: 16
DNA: TGTGCCATCAGTGAGTCAGCGGGGAATACACAAGAGACCCAGTACTTC
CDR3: CAISESAGNTQETQYF

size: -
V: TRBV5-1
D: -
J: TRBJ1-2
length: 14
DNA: TGCGCCAGCAGCGGCGGTCCGGGGGACTATGGCTACACCTTC
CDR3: CASSGGPGDYGYTF

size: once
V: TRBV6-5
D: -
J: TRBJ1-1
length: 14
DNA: TGTGCCAGCAGTTACAGATCCAGGAACACTGAAGCTTTCTTT
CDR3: CASSYRSRNTEAFF

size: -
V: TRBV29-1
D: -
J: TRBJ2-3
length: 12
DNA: TGCAGCGTAAGAGGTAACACAGATACGCAGTATTTT
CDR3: CSVRGNTDTQYF

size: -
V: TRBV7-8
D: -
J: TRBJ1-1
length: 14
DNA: TGTGCCAGCAGCTTAGCCAGTTCGAACACTGAAGCTTTCTTT
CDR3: CASSLASSNTEAFF

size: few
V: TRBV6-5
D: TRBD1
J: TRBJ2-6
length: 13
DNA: TGTGCCAGCATCGGACAGGGCCCCAACGTCCTGACTTTC
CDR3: CASIGQGPNVLTF

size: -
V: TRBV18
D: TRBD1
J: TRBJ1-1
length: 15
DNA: TGTGCCAGCTCACCCTTACAGGGGGGGGGAACTGAAGCTTTCTTT
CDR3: CASSPLQGGGTEAFF

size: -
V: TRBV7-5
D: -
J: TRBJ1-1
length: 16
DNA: TGTGCCAGAAGCGTAAGCACAGGTGAAATGAACACTGAAGCTTTCTTT
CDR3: CARSVSTGEMNTEAFF

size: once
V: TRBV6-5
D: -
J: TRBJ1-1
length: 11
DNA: TGTGCCAGCAGTTACCGCACTGAAGCTTTCTTT
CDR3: CASSYRTEAFF

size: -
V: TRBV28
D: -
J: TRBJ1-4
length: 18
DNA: TGTGCCAGCAGTTTAGGGCAGGGTTTCCTTGAACAGTTTGAAAAACTGTTTTTT
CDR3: CASSLGQGFLEQFEKLFF

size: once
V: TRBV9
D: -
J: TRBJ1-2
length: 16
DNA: TGTGCCAGCAGCCCCGGGCAGGGATCGGTATGGTATGGCTACACCTTC
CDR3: CASSPGQGSVWYGYTF

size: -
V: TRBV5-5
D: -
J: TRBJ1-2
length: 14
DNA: TGTGCCAGCAGCTTTCAGGGGCCTAACTATGGCTACACCTTC
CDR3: CASSFQGPNYGYTF

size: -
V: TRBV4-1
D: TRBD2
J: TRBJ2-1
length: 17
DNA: TGCGCCAGCAGCCCCATGACTAGCGGGGTAACCTACAATGAGCAGTTCTTC
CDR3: CASSPMTSGVTYNEQFF

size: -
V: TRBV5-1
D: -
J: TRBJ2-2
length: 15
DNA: TGCGCCAGCAGCTTGGGCAGCGGCCGGACCGGGGAGCTGTTTTTT
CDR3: CASSLGSGRTGELFF

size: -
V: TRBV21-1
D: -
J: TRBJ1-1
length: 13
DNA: TGTGCCAGCAGCCAAAACAGGGGGGGTGAAGCTTTCTTT
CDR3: CASSQNRGGEAFF

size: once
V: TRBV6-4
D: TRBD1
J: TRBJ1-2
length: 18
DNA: TGTGCCAGCACCCCAACAAGTGGAGGGACAGGGGGTTCGTATGGCTACACCTTC
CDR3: CASTPTSGGTGGSYGYTF

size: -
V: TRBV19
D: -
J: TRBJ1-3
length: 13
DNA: TGTGCCAGTAGTCCCCGGGCTGGAAACACCATATATTTT
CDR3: CASSPRAGNTIYF

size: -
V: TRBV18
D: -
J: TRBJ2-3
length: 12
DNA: TGTGCCAGCTCCCCCCTCCCAGATACGCAGTATTTT
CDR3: CASSPLPDTQYF

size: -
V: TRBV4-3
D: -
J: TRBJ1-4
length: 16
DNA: TGCGCCAGCAGCCAAGTCGGATCCGGGGATAATGAAAAACTGTTTTTT
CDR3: CASSQVGSGDNEKLFF

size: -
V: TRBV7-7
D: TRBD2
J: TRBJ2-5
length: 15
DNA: TGTGCTAGCAGCAGGACTAGCGGGGACCAAGAGACCCAGTACTTC
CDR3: CASSRTSGDQETQYF

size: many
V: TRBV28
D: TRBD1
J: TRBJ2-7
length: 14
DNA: TGTGCCAGCAGTAAGGACAGGGGGCGTTACGAGCAGTACTTC
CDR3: CASSKDRGRYEQYF

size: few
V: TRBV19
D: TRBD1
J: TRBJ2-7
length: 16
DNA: TGTGCCAGTAGTCTGGGACAGGGACGATGGGTATACGAGCAGTACTTC
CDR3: CASSLGQGRWVYEQYF

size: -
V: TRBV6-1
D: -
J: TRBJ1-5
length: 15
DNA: TGTGCCAGCAGTGAAGCAAGGACAGAGAATCAGCCCCAGCATTTT
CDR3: CASSEARTENQPQHF

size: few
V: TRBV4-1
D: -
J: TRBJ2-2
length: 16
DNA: TGCGCCAGCAGCCATCGGCGGGACAGTAACACCGGGGAGCTGTTTTTT
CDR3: CASSHRRDSNTGELFF

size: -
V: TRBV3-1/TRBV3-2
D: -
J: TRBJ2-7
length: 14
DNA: TGTGCCAGCAGCCAAGATGCGAGGCCCTACGAGCAGTACTTC
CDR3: CASSQDARPYEQYF

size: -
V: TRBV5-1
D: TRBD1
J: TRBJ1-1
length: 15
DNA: TGCGCCAGCAGCTTGGTAGGGGGCTTGAACACTGAAGCTTTCTTT
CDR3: CASSLVGGLNTEAFF

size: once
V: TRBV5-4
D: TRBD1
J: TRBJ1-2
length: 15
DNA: TGTGCCAGCAGCTCAGGAGGGGGCGCGGGCTATGGCTACACCTTC
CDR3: CASSSGGGAGYGYTF

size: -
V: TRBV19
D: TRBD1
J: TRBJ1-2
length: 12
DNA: TGTGCCAGTACACAGGGGGCAGAAGGCTACACCTTC
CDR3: CASTQGAEGYTF

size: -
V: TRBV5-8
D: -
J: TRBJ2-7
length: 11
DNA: TGTGCCAGCAGCCGTACCTACGAGCAGTACTTC
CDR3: CASSRTYEQYF

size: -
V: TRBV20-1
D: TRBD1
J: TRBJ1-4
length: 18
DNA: TGCAGTGCTAGTTCTGCCGGGACAGGGATTGTTTTGGAGGAAAAACTGTTTTTT
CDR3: CSASSAGTGIVLEEKLFF

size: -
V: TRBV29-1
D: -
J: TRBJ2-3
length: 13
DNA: TGCAGCCTGGGAGTAAGCGGCACAGATACGCAGTATTTT
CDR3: CSLGVSGTDTQYF

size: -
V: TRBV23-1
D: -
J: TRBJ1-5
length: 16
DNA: TGCGCCAGCAGTCAAAAGTCAGGGAATGTGTTTCAGCCCCAGCATTTT
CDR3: CASSQKSGNVFQPQHF

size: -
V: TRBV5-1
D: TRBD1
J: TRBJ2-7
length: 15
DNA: TGCGCCAGCAGCTCGGGACAGGGGTTCTCCTACGAGCAGTACTTC
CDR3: CASSSGQGFSYEQYF

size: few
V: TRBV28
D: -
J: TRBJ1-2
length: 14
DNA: TGTGCCAGCAGTTCCCCAGGGTTGGCCTATGGCTACACCTTC
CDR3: CASSSPGLAYGYTF

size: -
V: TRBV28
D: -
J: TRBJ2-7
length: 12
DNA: TGTGCCAGCAGTTTACGGCAGGGGAAGCAGTACTTC
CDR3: CASSLRQGKQYF

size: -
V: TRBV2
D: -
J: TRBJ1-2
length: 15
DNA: TGTGCCAGCAGTGGCCATCCGGGATTTAACTATGGCTACACCTTC
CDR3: CASSGHPGFNYGYTF

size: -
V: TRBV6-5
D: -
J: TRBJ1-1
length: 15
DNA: TGTGCCAGCAGTTACTCGGGCAGTCTGAACACTGAAGCTTTCTTT
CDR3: CASSYSGSLNTEAFF

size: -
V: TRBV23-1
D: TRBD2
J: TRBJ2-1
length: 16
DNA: TGCGCCAGCAGTCAATCTAGAAGCGGGGGTTACAATGAGCAGTTCTTC
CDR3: CASSQSRSGGYNEQFF

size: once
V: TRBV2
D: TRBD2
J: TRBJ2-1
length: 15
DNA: TGTGCCAGCAGCGGAACTAGCGGGTTCTACAATGAGCAGTTCTTC
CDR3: CASSGTSGFYNEQFF

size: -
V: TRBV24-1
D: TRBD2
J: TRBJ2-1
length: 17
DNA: TGTGCCACCAGTGACTCTAGCGGTACTCGCTCCTACAATGAGCAGTTCTTC
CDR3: CATSDSSGTRSYNEQFF

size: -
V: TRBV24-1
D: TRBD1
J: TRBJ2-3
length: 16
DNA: TGTGCCACCAGTGATTTTGGCCAGGGGGCCACAGATACGCAGTATTTT
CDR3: CATSDFGQGATDTQYF

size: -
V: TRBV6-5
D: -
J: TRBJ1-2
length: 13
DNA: TGTGCCAGCAGGGGTACAGGGAACTATGGCTACACCTTC
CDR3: CASRGTGNYGYTF

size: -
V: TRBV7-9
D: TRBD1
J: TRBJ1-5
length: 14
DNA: TGTGCCAGCAGCATCGGGACAGGAAATCAGCCCCAGCATTTT
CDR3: CASSIGTGNQPQHF

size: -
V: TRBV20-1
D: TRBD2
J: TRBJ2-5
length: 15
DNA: TGCAGTGCTAGTCCTAGCGGGGGGTTCCAAGAGACCCAGTACTTC
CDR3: CSASPSGGFQETQYF

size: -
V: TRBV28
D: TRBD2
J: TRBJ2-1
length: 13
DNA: TGTGCCAGCCGGGGGGTTGGGGGCAATGAGCAGTTCTTC
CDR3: CASRGVGGNEQFF

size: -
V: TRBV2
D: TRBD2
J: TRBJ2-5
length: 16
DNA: TGTGCCAGCAGTGAAGCTAGCGGGAGGGGTCGGGAGACCCAGTACTTC
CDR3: CASSEASGRGRETQYF

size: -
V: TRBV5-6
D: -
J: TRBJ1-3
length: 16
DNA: TGTGCCAGCAGCTCATTCACCGGGGGCTCTGGAAACACCATATATTTT
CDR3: CASSSFTGGSGNTIYF

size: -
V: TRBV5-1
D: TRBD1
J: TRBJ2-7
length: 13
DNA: TGCGCCAGCAGAGGGACAGGGTTCTACGAGCAGTACTTC
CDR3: CASRGTGFYEQYF

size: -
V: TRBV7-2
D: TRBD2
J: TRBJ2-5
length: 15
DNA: TGTGCCAGCAGCTTAGCGGGGCTAGCGGGGGAGACCCAGTACTTC
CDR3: CASSLAGLAGETQYF

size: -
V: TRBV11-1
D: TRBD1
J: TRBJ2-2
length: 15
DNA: TGTGCCAGCAGCCCGGGACAGGGATTCACCGGGGAGCTGTTTTTT
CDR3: CASSPGQGFTGELFF

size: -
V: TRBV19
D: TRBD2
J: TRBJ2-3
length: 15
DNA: TGTGCCAGTAGATGGCTAGCGGGGGAGACAGATACGCAGTATTTT
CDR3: CASRWLAGETDTQYF

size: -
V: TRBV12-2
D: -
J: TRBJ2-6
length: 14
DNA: TGTGCAAGTCGCCCGACAGAAGGGGCCAACGTCCTGACTTTC
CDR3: CASRPTEGANVLTF